Listed below are T cell receptor beta chains from one sample, sequenced in a study of CD4 T cells in relation to SARS-CoV-2 and coronaviruses. The antigens for these receptors are not known. The method was immunoSEQ multiplex PCR; TCRdb's version includes in-frame clones alone and lacks a portion of them. The sample has about 36,000 clones; around 77% are singletons. The sample consisted of memory CD4+ T cells from PBMCs, cultured in vitro. The receptors were sampled from an adult with COVID-19. Both conserved end residues are trimmed from each CDR3. Each record gives: V gene, J gene, CDR3 protein.

V: TRBV7-2
J: TRBJ1-4
CDR3: ASSLGWGRLSEKLF

V: TRBV27
J: TRBJ2-3
CDR3: ASSLLARDTQY

V: TRBV4-1
J: TRBJ1-5
CDR3: ASGGQGNQPQH

V: TRBV27
J: TRBJ2-1
CDR3: ASSLDGFEQF

V: TRBV30
J: TRBJ1-3
CDR3: AWSVRGFVPGNTIY

V: TRBV28
J: TRBJ1-3
CDR3: ASSLSRSGNTIY

V: TRBV29-1
J: TRBJ1-4
CDR3: SVLRGGEKLF

V: TRBV29-1
J: TRBJ2-7
CDR3: SAASAESHEQY

V: TRBV27
J: TRBJ2-7
CDR3: ASSISGAEQY

V: TRBV28
J: TRBJ2-6
CDR3: ASRRDGASGANVLT

V: TRBV4-1
J: TRBJ2-1
CDR3: ASSDRDIDNEQF

V: TRBV19
J: TRBJ1-1
CDR3: ASSIAMGTEAF

V: TRBV5-6
J: TRBJ2-5
CDR3: ASSVSGIRETQY

V: TRBV2
J: TRBJ2-5
CDR3: ASNDRGGYQETQY

V: TRBV19
J: TRBJ1-4
CDR3: ASKASVSGELF

V: TRBV4-2
J: TRBJ2-7
CDR3: ASSQEPQGRPYEQY

V: TRBV15
J: TRBJ1-4
CDR3: ATSLGGGDGEKLF

V: TRBV2
J: TRBJ1-3
CDR3: ATVEVNENTIY

V: TRBV28
J: TRBJ1-5
CDR3: ASSLWGQPQH

V: TRBV2
J: TRBJ1-5
CDR3: ASSVGEDYSNQPQH

V: TRBV6-5
J: TRBJ2-5
CDR3: ASSYSGTQY

V: TRBV27
J: TRBJ2-7
CDR3: ASSPQVVEGKGEQY